The next 30 T cell receptor beta chains were all read from a single sample in a study of shared clonotypes between healthy human individuals. The method was immunoSEQ multiplex PCR; TCRdb's version includes in-frame clones alone and lacks a portion of them. The table includes around 1.5 million clones, approximately 98% detected once. Specimen: naive CD4+ T cells sorted from blood. Stated subset: CD45RA+ positively selected. The receptors were gathered from a man aged 25 to 40 in good health.

The rearrangement uses TRBV5-1 and TRBJ1-2, with D hard to call. V lost 0 bases, J lost 2 bases, and 8 bases lay in between. This CDR3 is built from 14 residues. Germline V lookup: CDR1 SGHRS, CDR2 YFSETQ. In DNA, the CDR3 is TGCGCCAGCAGCTTGGATTTGGGAAACTATGGCTACACCTTC. Translating gives CASSLDLGNYGYTF.

On this clone: Within the sample, other DNA sequences also encode this same CDR3. V gene TRBV7-9 combines with J gene TRBJ2-7; D call uncertain. The CDR3 is made up of 13 amino acids. Trimming took off 2 bases at V and 2 bases at J, with 7 bases between the two ends. Germline assignment: CDR1 SEHNR and CDR2 FQNEAQ (reference sequence). The CDR3 loop reads CASSLSSTYEQYF. The CDR3 DNA follows: TGTGCCAGCAGCTTATCTTCGACCTACGAGCAGTACTTC.

The chain joins TRBV19 to TRBJ2-5, with TRBD1 matching over 10 bases. V shed 3 bases and J 7 bases; nucleotides not matched to a gene: 11. The CDR3 contains 16 residues. Looked up from germline, CDR1 is LNHDA and CDR2 is SQIVND (reference sequence). Here the CDR3 DNA reads TGTGCCAGTAGTATCATCTCCGGGACAGGGGCGGTGACCCAGTACTTC. The encoded protein is CASSIISGTGAVTQYF.

This sequence joins TRBV19 and TRBJ2-1, with D perhaps matching TRBD1 or TRBD2 (5 bases each). Per germline, CDR1 LNHDA and CDR2 SQIVND (reference sequence). The germline V and J ends were trimmed by 7 bases and 0 bases, with 13 bases remaining between them. CDR3 length: 15 residues. The CDR3 region has the DNA TGTGCCAGTATTCCAGGGACCGGCTCCTACAATGAGCAGTTCTTC. It codes for CASIPGTGSYNEQFF.

The genes are TRBV18 and TRBJ1-5; D gene unclear. CDR3 length equals 16 residues. Germline lookup yields CDR1 KGHSH and CDR2 LQKENI. V gave up 6 bases and J gave up 7 bases, with 22 bases separating them. CDR3: CASSLSGRPKGQPQHF. The CDR3 region has the DNA TGTGCCAGCTCTCTATCAGGACGGCCCAAAGGACAGCCCCAGCATTTT.

The V gene is TRBV11-3, the J gene TRBJ2-3; possible D gene TRBD2, 5 bases. The germline V gene has CDR1 SGHNT and CDR2 YENEEA. This CDR3 has 13 residues. V was clipped by 5 bases and J by 1 base, with 7 bases between them. The CDR3 is CASSQEGTDTQYF. CDR3 bases: TGTGCCAGCAGCCAGGAGGGCACAGATACGCAGTATTTT.

V usage is TRBV2 and J usage is TRBJ2-1; D possibly corresponds to TRBD2 (5 bases). V lost 5 bases and J 10 bases, leaving 9 bases between the germline ends. The CDR3 is 11 amino acids. Germline lookup yields CDR1 SNHLY and CDR2 FYNNEI. CDR3 coding DNA: TGTGCCAGCAGTTTTCGCGGGGAGCAGTTCTTC. Translating gives CASSFRGEQFF.

This clone was detected only once. The V gene is TRBV6-4, the J gene TRBJ1-5; D is ambiguous. V gave up 4 bases and J gave up 7 bases, with 5 bases separating them. Germline loops: CDR1 MRHNA, CDR2 SNTAGT. This CDR3 has 11 amino acids. The CDR3 DNA is TGTGCCAGCAGTGTGTTCCAGCCCCAGCATTTT. This gives the protein CASSVFQPQHF.

As concerns this clone: The sample contains more than one DNA sequence encoding this CDR3. The chain couples TRBV18 to TRBJ2-7; no clear D gene. CDR3 length: 11 amino acids. V lost 3 bases and J lost 4, with 4 bases in between. Germline V gene sequence: CDR1 KGHSH, CDR2 LQKENI. CDR3 residues: CASSPQYEQYF. The CDR3 DNA is TGTGCCAGCTCACCTCAGTACGAGCAGTACTTC.

This clone was found once. The genes are TRBV10-3 and TRBJ2-7; 11 bases are shared with TRBD1. CDR1 and CDR2 (germline): ENHRY, SYGVKD. The CDR3 covers 15 residues. Trimming at V came to 10 bases and at J to 2 bases, leaving 10 bases not matched to a gene. CDR3 sequence: CATEEPGQGAYEQYF. In DNA form, the CDR3 reads TGTGCCACTGAGGAGCCGGGACAGGGGGCCTACGAGCAGTACTTC.

The chain uses TRBV28 and TRBJ2-3, with D possibly matching TRBD1 (6 bases). This CDR3 is built from 15 residues. CDR1 MDHEN and CDR2 SYDVKM come from the germline V gene. The germline V and J ends were trimmed by 5 bases and 2 bases, with 14 bases remaining between them. The CDR3 DNA reads TGTGCCAGCAGTACGGTGGGACACAACACAGATACGCAGTATTTT. Translating gives CASSTVGHNTDTQYF.

This chain joins TRBV5-1 and TRBJ2-7, with unresolved D. Germline loops: CDR1 SGHRS, CDR2 YFSETQ. V lost 0 bases and J 0 bases, leaving 10 bases between the germline ends. This CDR3 comprises 15 residues. The CDR3 reads CASSLVSSSSYEQYF. The CDR3 nucleotides are TGCGCCAGCAGCTTGGTCAGTTCGTCCTCCTACGAGCAGTACTTC.

The chain combines TRBV14 with TRBJ2-5, with D uncertain. This CDR3 comprises 13 residues. V lost 1 base to trimming and J lost 5 bases, with 8 bases between them. Germline V gene lookup returns CDR1 SGHDN and CDR2 FVKESK. CDR3 sequence reads: CASSQVLPETQYF. DNA of the CDR3: TGTGCCAGCAGCCAAGTGCTTCCGGAGACCCAGTACTTC.

The chain recombines TRBV5-8 with TRBJ2-1, with 7 bases fitting TRBD1. This CDR3 is 15 amino acids long. Germline trimming cut 2 bases from V and 4 bases from J; bases unmatched to any gene: 6. CDR1 and CDR2 (germline): SGHTS, YDEGEE. CDR3 in amino acids: CASSFTGATYNEQFF. In nucleotides, the CDR3 is TGTGCCAGCAGCTTCACAGGGGCGACTTACAATGAGCAGTTCTTC.

The sample holds one count of this clone. This chain links TRBV5-5 with TRBJ2-2; 7 bases are a match to TRBD1. The CDR3 totals 17 residues. V lost 2 bases and J lost 6; bases outside the gene matches: 13. CDR1 is SGHKS and CDR2 is YYEKEE in the germline V gene (reference sequence). Here the CDR3 DNA reads TGTGCCAGCAGCTTACCGTCTCGGGCAGGGGGATCCGGGGAGCTGTTTTTT. Translated, it gives CASSLPSRAGGSGELFF.

The CDR3 loop is CASSLRAANQPQHF. DNA for the CDR3: TGTGCCAGCAGCTTGAGGGCAGCAAATCAGCCCCAGCATTTT. The V call is TRBV5-6, the J call TRBJ1-5; D gene unclear. Germline CDR1 reads SGHDT; CDR2 reads YYEEEE. This CDR3 region has 14 residues. The V end was cut by 1 base, the J end by 4 bases, with 9 bases between.

The V call is TRBV9, the J call TRBJ2-4, with a tentative D call TRBD2 (5 bases). Trimming left V 8 bases short and J 8 bases short, with 14 bases between. The CDR3 has 12 amino acids. Germline lookup yields CDR1 SGDLS and CDR2 YYNGEE. In DNA form, the CDR3 reads TGTGCCAGATTCGCTCGGACTTACATTCAGTACTTC. Translated, it gives CARFARTYIQYF.

The chain carries TRBV5-1 and TRBJ1-4; D call uncertain. V was clipped by 5 bases and J by 2 bases, with 10 bases between them. CDR3 length: 14 amino acids. The germline CDR1 and CDR2 sequences are SGHRS and YFSETQ. CDR3 sequence: CASRTQSTNEKLFF. The CDR3, as DNA: TGCGCCAGCAGGACTCAGAGTACTAATGAAAAACTGTTTTTT.

This clone occurred once. The V and J genes are TRBV27 and TRBJ1-5; 12 positions match TRBD1. J was trimmed by 6 bases and V by 0 bases; bases with no gene match: 3. The CDR3 length is 16 residues. Germline V CDR1 and CDR2: MNHEY, SMNVEV (reference sequence). CDR3 nucleotide sequence: TGTGCCAGCAGTTTATCGGGACAGGGGGCAGGTCAGCCCCAGCATTTT. It encodes CASSLSGQGAGQPQHF.

The rearrangement uses TRBV2 and TRBJ1-2, with a tentative D call TRBD1 (5 bases). The length of the CDR3 is 13 residues. Trimming left V 6 bases short and J 8 bases short, with 16 bases between. The germline CDR1 and CDR2 sequences are SNHLY and FYNNEI. The CDR3 DNA follows: TGTGCCAGCAGAACAGGACCTAACCGAGGCTACACCTTC. Encoded protein: CASRTGPNRGYTF.

The V gene is TRBV28, the J gene TRBJ1-1; 7 nucleotides agree with TRBD1. The V gene end was trimmed by 4 bases and the J gene end by 3 bases; junction bases not matched to a gene: 5. Per germline, CDR1 MDHEN and CDR2 SYDVKM. The CDR3 extends over 14 amino acids. CDR3 loop: CASSSGTVDTEAFF. The CDR3, as DNA: TGTGCCAGCAGTTCCGGGACAGTTGACACTGAAGCTTTCTTT.

This CDR3 is CASRPTANTGELFF. The CDR3, as DNA: TGTGCCAGCAGACCTACAGCGAACACCGGGGAGCTGTTTTTT. The rearrangement uses TRBV28 and TRBJ2-2, with D hard to call. The V end was cut by 6 bases, the J end by 0 bases, with 8 bases between. CDR3 size: 14 residues. Germline V CDR1 and CDR2: MDHEN, SYDVKM. The variable domain in full, with the rest retrieved from reference TRBV28 and TRBJ2-2, is DVKVTQSSRYLVKRTGEKVFLECVQDMDHENMFWYRQDPGLGLRLIYFSYDVKMKEKGDIPEGYSVSREKKERFSLILESASTNQTSMYLCASRPTANTGELFFGEGSRLTVL.

On this clone: The same CDR3 is also encoded by other DNA sequences in this sample. The V and J genes are TRBV7-8 and TRBJ1-3; D is perhaps TRBD1 (5 bases). Germline-derived CDR1 and CDR2 are SGHVS and FQNEAQ. The CDR3 runs 14 residues. V dropped 2 bases and J dropped 16 bases, with 21 bases sitting between them. The CDR3 DNA reads as TGTGCCAGCAGCTTAAAGTCCCTCGGGGCTCACCGTTATTTT. Amino acids: CASSLKSLGAHRYF.

The V call is TRBV5-5, the J call TRBJ1-5; D unclear. Trimming took 3 bases from V and 3 from J, leaving 10 bases between them. The germline V gene encodes CDR1 SGHKS and CDR2 YYEKEE (reference sequence). The CDR3 runs to 14 residues. CDR3 loop: CASSSGRINQPQHF. CDR3 sequence (DNA): TGTGCCAGCAGCTCCGGACGGATCAATCAGCCCCAGCATTTT.

The rearrangement uses TRBV5-4 and TRBJ2-7; 9 bases align to TRBD1. Germline assignment: CDR1 SGHNT and CDR2 YYREEE (reference sequence). Trimming at V came to 4 bases and at J to 6 bases, leaving 11 bases not matched to a gene. The CDR3 totals 15 residues. CDR3 nucleotide sequence: TGTGCCAGCAGCGTAGGGACAGGGACTTATATCGAGCAGTACTTC. Translation gives CASSVGTGTYIEQYF.

This chain links TRBV18 with TRBJ1-4; 7 nucleotides agree with TRBD1. Losses at the gene ends were 4 bases for V and 3 bases for J; bases not matched to a gene: 8. Per germline, CDR1 KGHSH and CDR2 LQKENI. This CDR3 has 16 amino acids. CDR3 DNA sequence: TGTGCCAGCTCACGACAGGGATCGACGCCTAATGAAAAACTGTTTTTT. This codes for CASSRQGSTPNEKLFF.

This clone has just one count. This chain uses TRBV5-4 with TRBJ2-5, with 9 nucleotides matching TRBD2. The CDR3 totals 16 residues. The V and J ends lost 4 bases and 4 bases, in that order; junction bases with no gene match: 11. From germline, CDR1 is SGHNT and CDR2 YYREEE (reference sequence). Here the CDR3 DNA reads TGTGCCAGCAGCAAGATAGCGGGAGTGGGAGGAGAGACCCAGTACTTC. This encodes CASSKIAGVGGETQYF.

As for this clone: The same CDR3 arises from other DNA sequences in this sample as well. The chain couples TRBV7-2 to TRBJ2-7; the match to TRBD2 covers 12 bases. The CDR3 is 15 amino acids. The J segment lost 2 bases and the V segment lost 5 bases, leaving 4 bases of the junction unmatched. The germline CDR1 and CDR2 sequences are SGHTA and FQGNSA. As DNA, the CDR3 is TGTGCCAGCAGCCCTCGACTAGCGGGAGCCTACGAGCAGTACTTC. Its translation: CASSPRLAGAYEQYF.

Written as DNA, the CDR3 is TGTGCCAGCAGTCACGACCCTCCCGGTGGCAATGAGCAGTTCTTC. It specifies CASSHDPPGGNEQFF. The rearrangement joins TRBV28 to TRBJ2-1, with unresolved D. CDR1 and CDR2 (germline): MDHEN, SYDVKM. The CDR3 loop spans 15 amino acids. V lost 5 bases, J lost 6 bases, and 17 bases lay in between.

CDR3 DNA: TGTGCCAGCAGCCCCAAAGGAGGGCCAAACTACGAGCAGTACTTC. Translated, it gives CASSPKGGPNYEQYF. The genes are TRBV5-4 and TRBJ2-7, with a weak D call TRBD2 (6 bases). CDR1 is SGHNT and CDR2 is YYREEE in the germline V gene (reference sequence). Trimming removed 4 bases at V and 3 bases at J, with 17 bases between. The CDR3 runs 15 residues.